This T cell receptor beta chain originates from a study of Ad26.COV2.S vaccination and SARS-CoV-2 variants listed by TCRdb under 2021. Background on the whole study: Donors in the vaccine arm were drawn from COV1001, a multicentre, randomized, double-blind, placebo-controlled phase I-IIa trial testing Ad26.COV2.S in healthy adults. Trial participants were randomized into five groups of five: low-dose or high-dose Ad26.COV2.S given once or twice, or placebo on both occasions. Investigators did not know the trial group allocation while performing experiments and assessing outcomes. A total of approximately 32 samples were included in the TCR-sequenced set, comprising 19 Ad26.COV2.S vaccine recipients, 5 placebo recipients and 8 SARS-CoV-2 convalescent individuals. TCRbeta repertoire sequencing served as the tool for gauging how specific and how broad the SARS-CoV-2-reactive T cell receptors were following Ad26.COV2.S vaccination. Ad26.COV2.S was administered intramuscularly at a dose of 5x10^10 or 1x10^11 viral particles, either as one shot or as two shots given 56 days apart.

This specimen's treatment or condition label, per the study, means: about 20 received Ad26.COV2.S at low or high dose, single or two shots; 5 received placebo; per-sample allocation not given. For vaccine and placebo recipients, repertoires were sequenced using samples collected on day 63 after the first injection. Cohort 1b enrolled 25 or so adults aged 18-55 years at a single site in Boston, USA, between 29 July and 7 August 2020. Ad26.COV2.S was a replication-incompetent adenovirus type 26 vector that expressed a prefusion-stabilized SARS-CoV-2 spike protein derived from the original Wuhan strain. For CDR1 and CDR2, the germline V gene (reference sequence) lists SEHNR and FQNEAQ. There are 11 amino acids in the CDR3, from cysteine to phenylalanine inclusive. The read is trimmed to its CDR3 DNA, 33 bases read in frame from base 1. V sheds 5 bases and J sheds 2 bases, leaving 3 bases between their ends.

Study-wide findings and limitations: Substantial breadth of spike-specific CD8+ and CD4+ T cell responses was reported after vaccination. The study lacked the statistical power to compare responses across vaccine doses or regimens. Vaccine and placebo recipients had comparable non-spike TCR breadth, which fits with the vaccine containing only spike. It was noted by the authors that total T cell responses may have been underestimated by the TCR breadth and depth analyses. Spike-specific TCR breadth was higher in Ad26.COV2.S recipients than in placebo recipients (P = 0.0014).

This clone was observed a single time. This clone's antigen is unknown. Base qualities are not at hand, and no much larger clone is one base apart. TCRbeta CDR3 regions were sequenced with the immunoSEQ Assay. After extraction, genomic DNA underwent amplification by bias-controlled multiplex PCR, followed by high-throughput sequencing. On the study's bioinformatics: To quantify the absolute abundance of every unique TCRbeta CDR3 region, sequences were collapsed and filtered. T cell fraction was estimated by normalization of TCRbeta template counts to usable DNA, with usable DNA being measured through amplification of reference genes present in all nucleated cells. Repertoire TCRs were annotated as SARS-CoV-2-specific when V gene, CDR3 amino acid sequence and J gene were exactly matched to a known reactive TCR set. The reference SARS-CoV-2 TCR set was obtained from MIRA and was filtered for enrichment in COVID-19-positive ImmuneCODE repertoires, whereby public or cross-reactive TCRs were removed. Using the MIRA antigens, annotated TCRs were further analysed by specific ORF or by position within an ORF. Depth was the summed frequency of annotated unique rearrangements, while breadth was defined as annotated unique rearrangements over total unique productive rearrangements. TCR breadth was compared between groups using two-sided Wilcoxon rank-sum tests. Drawn from immuneACCESS, this table holds only the in-frame rearrangements with V and J called that TCRdb kept. Clones are partly lost; checked studies trace under half to an unresolved V gene and leave the rest unexplained. V and J calls and clone size are given by that table; D and trimming were obtained from the DNA. The sample table contains about 460,000 clones; only one count was recorded for 80% to 90% of them. Jointly, the top ten make up 1.7% of the sample.

The sequenced sample was peripheral blood, obtained in a trial of Ad26.COV2.S vaccine versus placebo. The chain is assembled from TRBV7-9 and TRBJ1-1, with no confidently assigned D gene. This TCR came from a person between 18 and 60 years old who received the Ad26.COV2.S COVID-19 vaccine or a placebo. The sequence in DNA is TGTGCCAGCAGCCTAAACACTGAAGCTTTCTTT. This yields the protein CASSLNTEAFF.